This TCR beta chain emerged from a study of T cells in Graves' hyperthyroidism and ophthalmopathy. Using RNA transcripts as the source, TCR beta CDR3 regions were amplified. HTBI primers drove first-round RT-PCR of the TCR CDR3. Each CDR3 protein is one row after TCRdb ran MiXCR on the multiplex PCR reads. The sample includes under 600,000 distinct CDR3 sequences, more than 15% of them seen just once. This clonotype was seen repeatedly, ten times or more. The CDR3 is made up of 15 amino acids. Per germline, CDR1 MDHEN and CDR2 SYDVKM. V was pared by 2 bases and J by 7 bases, with 14 bases between. The chain has TRBV28 and TRBJ1-4; perhaps TRBD1 as D (6 bases). The receptor's source is a woman aged 40 to 55 with Graves' ophthalmopathy. The sequenced sample consisted of blood. DNA of the CDR3: TGTGCCAGCAGTTTACAGGGGAATCGGTTTGAAAAACTGTTTTTT. Encoded protein: CASSLQGNRFEKLFF.